This TCR beta chain was profiled in a study of CXCR3-negative and CXCR3-positive naive CD8 T cells. General study results and limits: TRB CDR3s of CXCR3-positive naive cells were more hydrophobic than those of CXCR3-negative naive cells. CXCR3 expression dropped partially after cryopreservation, and most assays relied on fresh PBMCs.

The CDR3 contains 18 residues. Germline lookup yields CDR1 SGHVS and CDR2 FNYEAQ. Every subset of CD8+ T cells was sorted in triplicate at hundreds of thousands of cells each. Note on this clonotype: Its antigen is as yet unknown.

The libraries of TRB cDNA were constructed through 5' RACE using UMI labels. TCRdb re-analyzed the 5' RACE reads; it lists each CDR3 protein once, without DNA. In all, the sample yields nearly 90,000 distinct CDR3 sequences. This clonotype originated in a human donor in good health. Some clones in this sample may be carry-over from other donors' samples. This sequence joins TRBV7-6 and TRBJ1-2; TCRdb's D call, TRBD1, is unchecked because there is no DNA. Sequencing was performed on naive CXCR3+ CD8+ T cells from blood. Noted subset: CD45RO-CCR7+CD27+CD95- naive CD8+ T cells expressing CXCR3 (TNR3+). CDR3 amino acids: CASSSLLPDRGDNYGYTF.